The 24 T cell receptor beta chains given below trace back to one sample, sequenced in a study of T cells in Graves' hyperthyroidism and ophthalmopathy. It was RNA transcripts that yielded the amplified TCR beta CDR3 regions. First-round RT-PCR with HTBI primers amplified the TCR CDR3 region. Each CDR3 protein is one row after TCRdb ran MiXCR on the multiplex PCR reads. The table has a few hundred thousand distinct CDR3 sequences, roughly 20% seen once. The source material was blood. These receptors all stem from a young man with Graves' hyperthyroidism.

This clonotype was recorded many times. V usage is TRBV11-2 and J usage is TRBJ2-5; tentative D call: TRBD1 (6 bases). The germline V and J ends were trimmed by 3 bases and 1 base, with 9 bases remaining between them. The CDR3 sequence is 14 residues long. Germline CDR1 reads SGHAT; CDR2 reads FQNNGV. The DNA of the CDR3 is TGTGCCAGCAGCTTGTTGACAGGCCAAGAGACCCAGTACTTC. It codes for CASSLLTGQETQYF.

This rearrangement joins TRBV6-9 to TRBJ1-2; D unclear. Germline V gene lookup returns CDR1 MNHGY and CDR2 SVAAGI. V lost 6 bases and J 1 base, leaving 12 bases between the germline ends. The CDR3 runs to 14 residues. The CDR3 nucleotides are TGTGCCAGCAGCCTAGTCAGACATAACTATGGCTACACCTTC. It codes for CASSLVRHNYGYTF.

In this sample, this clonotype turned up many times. For the CDR3, the DNA is TGTGCCAGCAGTGCGAAAGAAAGCAATCAGCCCCAGCATTTT. Translating it yields CASSAKESNQPQHF. The chain joins TRBV6-1 to TRBJ1-5; D is unclear. The CDR3 runs 14 residues. Trimming removed 4 bases from V and 1 base from J, with 8 bases in between. Germline V gene lookup returns CDR1 MNHNS and CDR2 SASEGT.

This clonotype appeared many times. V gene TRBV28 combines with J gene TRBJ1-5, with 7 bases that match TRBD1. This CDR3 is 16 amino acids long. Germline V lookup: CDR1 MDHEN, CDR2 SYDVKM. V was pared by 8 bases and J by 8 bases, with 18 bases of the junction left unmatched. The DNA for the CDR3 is TGTGCCAGCGGTTGGGGGGGAACAGGGGCAAGTAAGCCCCAGCATTTT. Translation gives CASGWGGTGASKPQHF.

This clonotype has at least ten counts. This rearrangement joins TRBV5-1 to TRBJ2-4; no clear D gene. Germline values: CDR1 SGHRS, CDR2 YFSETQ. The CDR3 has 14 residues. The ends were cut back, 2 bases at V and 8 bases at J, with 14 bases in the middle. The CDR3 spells CASSLDSRTDIQYF. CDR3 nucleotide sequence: TGCGCCAGCAGCTTAGACTCCAGGACGGACATTCAGTACTTC. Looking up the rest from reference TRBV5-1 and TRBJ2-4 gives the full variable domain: KAGVTQTPRYLIKTRGQQVTLSCSPISGHRSVSWYQQTPGQGLQFLFEYFSETQRNKGNFPGRFSGRQFSNSRSEMNVSTLELGDSALYLCASSLDSRTDIQYFGAGTRLSVL.

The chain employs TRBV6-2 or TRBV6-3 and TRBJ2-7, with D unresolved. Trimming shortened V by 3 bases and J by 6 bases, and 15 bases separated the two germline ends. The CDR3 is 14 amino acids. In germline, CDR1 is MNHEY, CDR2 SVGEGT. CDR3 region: CASSYVARVGEQYF. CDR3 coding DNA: TGTGCCAGCAGTTATGTGGCCAGAGTCGGCGAGCAGTACTTC.

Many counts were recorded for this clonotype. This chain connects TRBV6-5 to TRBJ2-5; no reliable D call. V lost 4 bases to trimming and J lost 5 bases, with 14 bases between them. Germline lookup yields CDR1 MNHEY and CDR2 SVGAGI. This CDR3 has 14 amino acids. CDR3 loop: CASSSPPGLETQYF. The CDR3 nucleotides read TGTGCCAGCAGTTCCCCCCCGGGTTTGGAGACCCAGTACTTC.

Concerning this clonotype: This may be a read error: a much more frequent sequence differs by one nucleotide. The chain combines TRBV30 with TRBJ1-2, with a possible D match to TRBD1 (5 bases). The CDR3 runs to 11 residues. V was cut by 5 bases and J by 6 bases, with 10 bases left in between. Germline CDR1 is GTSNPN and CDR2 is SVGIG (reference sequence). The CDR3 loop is CAWGHSHGYTF. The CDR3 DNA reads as TGTGCCTGGGGACACTCCCATGGCTACACCTTC. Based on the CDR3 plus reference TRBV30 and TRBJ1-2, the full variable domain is SQTIHQWPATLVQPVGSPLSLECTVEGTSNPNLYWYRQAAGRGLQLLFYSVGIGQISSEVPQNLSASRPQDRQFILSSKKLLLSDSGFYLCAWGHSHGYTFGSGTRLTVV.

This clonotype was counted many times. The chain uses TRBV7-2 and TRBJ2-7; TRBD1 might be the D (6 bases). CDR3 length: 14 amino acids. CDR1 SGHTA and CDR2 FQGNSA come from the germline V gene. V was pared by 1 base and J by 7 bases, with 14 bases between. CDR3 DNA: TGTGCCAGCAGCTTAGGCAGGGGAATTGGTGAGCAGTACTTC. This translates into CASSLGRGIGEQYF.

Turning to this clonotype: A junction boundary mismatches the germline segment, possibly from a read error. The CDR3 spells CASSYAYTDAFF. Here the CDR3 DNA reads TGTGCCAGCAGTTATGCGTACACTGATGCTTTCTTT. The chain employs TRBV6-1 and TRBJ1-1; unclear D gene. This CDR3 contains 12 residues. CDR1 and CDR2 from the germline V gene are MNHNS and SASEGT.

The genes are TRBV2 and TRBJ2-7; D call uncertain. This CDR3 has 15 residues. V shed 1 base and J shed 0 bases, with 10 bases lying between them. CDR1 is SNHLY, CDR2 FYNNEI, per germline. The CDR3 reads CASSEEVQDSYEQYF. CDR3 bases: TGTGCCAGCAGTGAAGAAGTTCAGGACTCCTACGAGCAGTACTTC.

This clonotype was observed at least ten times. CDR3 protein: CASSFIGGQETQYF. The DNA of the CDR3 is TGCGCCAGCAGCTTCATTGGGGGGCAAGAGACCCAGTACTTC. V gene TRBV5-1 combines with J gene TRBJ2-5; D is perhaps TRBD2 (6 bases). The CDR3 runs to 14 residues. V was cut by 2 bases and J by 2 bases, with 10 bases left in between. Looked up from germline, CDR1 is SGHRS and CDR2 is YFSETQ.

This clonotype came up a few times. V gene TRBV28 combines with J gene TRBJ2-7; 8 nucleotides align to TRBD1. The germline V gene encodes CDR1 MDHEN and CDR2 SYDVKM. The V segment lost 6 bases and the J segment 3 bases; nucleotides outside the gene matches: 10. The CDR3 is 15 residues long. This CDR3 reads CASRRTGTGYYEQYF. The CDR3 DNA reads TGTGCCAGCAGGCGGACCGGGACAGGCTACTACGAGCAGTACTTC.

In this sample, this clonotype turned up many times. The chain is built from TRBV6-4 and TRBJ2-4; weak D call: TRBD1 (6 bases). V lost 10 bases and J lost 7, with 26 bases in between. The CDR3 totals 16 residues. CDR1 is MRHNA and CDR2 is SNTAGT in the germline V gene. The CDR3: CATFKDLGHRRNIQYF. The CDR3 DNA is TGTGCCACCTTCAAGGATCTGGGACACCGGCGGAACATTCAGTACTTC.

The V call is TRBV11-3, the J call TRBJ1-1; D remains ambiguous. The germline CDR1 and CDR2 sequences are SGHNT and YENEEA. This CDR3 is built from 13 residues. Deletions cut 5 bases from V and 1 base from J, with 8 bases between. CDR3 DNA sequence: TGTGCCAGCAGCCACACAGAGAACACTGAAGCTTTCTTT. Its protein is CASSHTENTEAFF. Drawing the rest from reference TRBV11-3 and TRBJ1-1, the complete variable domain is EAGVVQSPRYKIIEKKQPVAFWCNPISGHNTLYWYLQNLGQGPELLIRYENEEAVDDSQLPKDRFSAERLKGVDSTLKIQPAELGDSAVYLCASSHTENTEAFFGQGTRLTVV.

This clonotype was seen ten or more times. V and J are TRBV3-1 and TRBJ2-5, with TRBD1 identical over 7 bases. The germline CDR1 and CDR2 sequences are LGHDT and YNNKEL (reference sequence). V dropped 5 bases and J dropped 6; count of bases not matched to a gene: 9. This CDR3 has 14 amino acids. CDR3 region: CASSYRTGWKTQYF. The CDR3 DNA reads TGTGCCAGCAGCTACAGGACAGGTTGGAAGACCCAGTACTTC.

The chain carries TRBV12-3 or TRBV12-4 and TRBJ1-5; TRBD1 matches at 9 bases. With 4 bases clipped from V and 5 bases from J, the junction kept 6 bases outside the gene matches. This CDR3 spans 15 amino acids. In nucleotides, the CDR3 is TGTGCCAGCAGTTCAGGGGACAGGGCCGATCAGCCCCAGCATTTT. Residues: CASSSGDRADQPQHF.

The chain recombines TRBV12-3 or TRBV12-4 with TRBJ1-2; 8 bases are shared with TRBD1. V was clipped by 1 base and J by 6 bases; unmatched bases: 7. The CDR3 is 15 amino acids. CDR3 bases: TGTGCCAGCAGTTTAGGGGCAGGGGGCCGTCATGGCTACACCTTC. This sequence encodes CASSLGAGGRHGYTF.

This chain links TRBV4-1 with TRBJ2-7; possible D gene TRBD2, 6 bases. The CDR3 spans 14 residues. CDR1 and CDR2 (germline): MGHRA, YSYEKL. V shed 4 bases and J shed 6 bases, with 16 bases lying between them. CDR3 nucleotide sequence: TGCGCCAGCAGCCTCGGGAGAGTGGCGGGCGAGCAGTACTTC. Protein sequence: CASSLGRVAGEQYF.

The CDR3 loop reads CASSLRRISNQPQHF. CDR3 bases: TGTGCCAGCAGCTTAAGGCGGATTAGCAATCAGCCCCAGCATTTT. J is TRBJ1-5 and V is TRBV7-8; no reliable D call. The CDR3 length is 15 residues. Germline CDR1 SGHVS, CDR2 FQNEAQ. Trimming pared 2 bases from V and 0 bases from J, leaving 8 bases between.

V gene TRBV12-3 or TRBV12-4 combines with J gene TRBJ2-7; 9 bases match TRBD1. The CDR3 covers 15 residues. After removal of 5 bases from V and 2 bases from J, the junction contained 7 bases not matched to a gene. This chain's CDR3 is CASSQVDRGTYEQYF. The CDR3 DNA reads TGTGCCAGCAGTCAGGTGGACAGGGGTACCTACGAGCAGTACTTC.

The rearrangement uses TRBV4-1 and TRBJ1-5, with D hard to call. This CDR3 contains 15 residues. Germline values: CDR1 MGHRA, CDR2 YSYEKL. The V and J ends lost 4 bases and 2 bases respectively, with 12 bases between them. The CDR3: CASSRWREGNQPQHF. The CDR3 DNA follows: TGCGCCAGCAGCCGTTGGCGGGAGGGCAATCAGCCCCAGCATTTT.

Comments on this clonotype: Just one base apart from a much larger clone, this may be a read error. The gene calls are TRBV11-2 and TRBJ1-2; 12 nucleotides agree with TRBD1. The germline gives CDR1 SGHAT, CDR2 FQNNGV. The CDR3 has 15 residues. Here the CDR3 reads CAISLEGQGASGYTF. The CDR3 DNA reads TGTGCCATCAGCTTAGAGGGACAGGGGGCGAGTGGCTACACCTTC.

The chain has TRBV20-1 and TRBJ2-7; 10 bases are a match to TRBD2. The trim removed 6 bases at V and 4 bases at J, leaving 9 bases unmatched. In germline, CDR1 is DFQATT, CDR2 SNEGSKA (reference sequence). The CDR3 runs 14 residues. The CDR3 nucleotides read TGCAGTGCCGGGAAGAGTAGCGGGAGGTACGAGCAGTACTTC. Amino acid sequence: CSAGKSSGRYEQYF.